The T cell receptor (beta chain) described here comes from a study of control samples from healthy donors and cancer patients. Profiled with immunoSEQ multiplex PCR; TCRdb holds only in-frame clones, not every one. The sample consists of 25,000 to 35,000 clones, around nine tenths of them appearing once. The CDR3 sequence is 14 residues long. V lost 4 bases to trimming and J lost 8 bases; unmatched junction nucleotides: 10. CDR1 MDHEN and CDR2 SYDVKM come from the germline V gene. Sequencing was performed on PBMCs. The source is a woman between 40 and 55 years old with lung cancer. The V gene is TRBV28, the J gene TRBJ1-2; 7 bases agree with TRBD1. CDR3 sequence: CASSSGQDGVGYTF. CDR3 in DNA: TGTGCCAGCAGTTCAGGACAGGACGGAGTGGGCTACACCTTC.